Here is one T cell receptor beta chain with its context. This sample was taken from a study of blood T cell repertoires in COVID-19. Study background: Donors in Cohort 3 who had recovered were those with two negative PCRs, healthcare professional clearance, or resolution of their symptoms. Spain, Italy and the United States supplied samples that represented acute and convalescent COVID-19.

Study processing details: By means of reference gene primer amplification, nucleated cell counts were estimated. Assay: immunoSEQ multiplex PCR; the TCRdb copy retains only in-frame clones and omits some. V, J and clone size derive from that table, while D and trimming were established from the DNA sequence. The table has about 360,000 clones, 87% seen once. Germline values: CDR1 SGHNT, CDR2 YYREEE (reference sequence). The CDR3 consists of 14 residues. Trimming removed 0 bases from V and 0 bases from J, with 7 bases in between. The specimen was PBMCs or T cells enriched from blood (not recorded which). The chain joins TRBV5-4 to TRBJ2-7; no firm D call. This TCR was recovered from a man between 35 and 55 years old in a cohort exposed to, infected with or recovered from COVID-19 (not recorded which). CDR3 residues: CASSLDQFSYEQYF. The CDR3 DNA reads TGTGCCAGCAGCTTGGATCAGTTCTCCTACGAGCAGTACTTC.